The present entry profiles one TCR beta chain with its context. Its antigen is unknown. The method was immunoSEQ multiplex PCR; TCRdb's version includes in-frame clones alone and lacks a portion of them. This sample has about 33,000 clones; roughly 82% occur once, and the top ten carry less than 15%. The data belong to a study of OX40 agonist ivuxolimab in advanced cancers. General study results and limits: Antigen targets of the expanded peripheral T cells went undetermined.

J lost 2 bases, V lost 5 bases, and 5 bases had no gene match. The CDR3 length is 14 residues. CDR1 and CDR2 from the germline V gene are LNHDA and SQIVND (reference sequence). Sampling of blood occurred at baseline, cycle 4 day 1, and cycle 7 day 1. This receptor was taken from an adult with an advanced solid tumor such as melanoma, head and neck, liver or kidney cancer. Specimen: CD4+ or CD8+ T cells sorted from blood, collected in a trial of the OX40 agonist ivuxolimab. The chain carries TRBV19 and TRBJ2-5; 7 nucleotides match TRBD2. The CDR3 region is CASSQSGIQETQYF. The CDR3 coding sequence is TGTGCCAGTAGTCAAAGCGGGATACAAGAGACCCAGTACTTC.